Detailed here is one T cell receptor (beta chain). This sample stems from a study of graft-versus-host responses after intestinal transplantation. Study-wide context: Each recipient received a multivisceral, liver-intestinal, or isolated intestinal graft. Study outcomes and limitations: Maximum circulating GvH clone levels tracked with early post-transplant HvG decreases.

Researchers placed about 200,000 CFSE-labeled responder cells in culture with about 200,000 irradiated, violet-dye-labeled stimulator cells. The data were produced by immunoSEQ multiplex PCR, yet TCRdb's version contains in-frame clones alone and is incomplete. The sample includes 8,000 to 9,500 clones, roughly 30% seen only once; the top ten take just over 2%. J was trimmed by 3 bases and V by 1 base; bases with no gene match: 3. CDR3 length: 15 amino acids. Germline lookup yields CDR1 SGHDT and CDR2 YYEEEE. The specimen comprised alloreactive CD8+ T cells from a mixed lymphocyte reaction culture, sampled before intestinal transplant. Subset in this sample: CFSE-low proliferating T cells sorted from roughly 6-day pre-transplant mixed lymphocyte reaction (GvH or HvG direction). The J gene is TRBJ2-1, the V gene TRBV5-6; 8 bases fit TRBD2. The sequence was collected from a human patient who received an intestinal transplant. The CDR3 region has the DNA TGTGCCAGCAGCTTGTGGGGACTAGGCTACAATGAGCAGTTCTTC. Translating gives CASSLWGLGYNEQFF.